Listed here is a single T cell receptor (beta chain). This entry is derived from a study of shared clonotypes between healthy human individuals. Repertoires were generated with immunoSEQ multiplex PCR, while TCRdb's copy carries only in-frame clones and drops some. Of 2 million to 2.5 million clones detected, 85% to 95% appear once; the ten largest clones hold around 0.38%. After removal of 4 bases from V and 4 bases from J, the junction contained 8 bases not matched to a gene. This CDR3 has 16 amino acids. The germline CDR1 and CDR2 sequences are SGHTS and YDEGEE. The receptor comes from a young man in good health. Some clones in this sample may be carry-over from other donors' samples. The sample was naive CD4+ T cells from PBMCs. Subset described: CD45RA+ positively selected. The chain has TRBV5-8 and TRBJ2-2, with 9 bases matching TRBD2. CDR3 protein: CASSLGTSFSTGELFF. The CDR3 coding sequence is TGTGCCAGCAGCCTCGGGACTAGCTTTAGCACCGGGGAGCTGTTTTTT.